Listed below are T cell receptor beta chains from one sample, sequenced in a study of blood T cell repertoires in COVID-19. The assay was immunoSEQ multiplex PCR, and TCRdb's table has in-frame clones only and misses some. The sample lists 150,000 to 200,000 clones; around 79% were seen once. The sequenced sample consisted of peripheral blood. The receptors come from a woman aged 35 to 49 with COVID-19, enrolled during active disease. Each CDR3 is given with its conserved first and last residue. Fields, in order: CDR3 protein, CDR3 DNA, J gene, clone size, V gene, D gene. A D gene is named only where the DNA matches it firmly. Only some rows state a clone size, as once, few, many or a class for expanded clones.

cdr3_aa: CASSFKGAWETQYF; cdr3_nt: TGTGCCAGCAGCTTCAAGGGGGCCTGGGAGACCCAGTACTTC; j_call: TRBJ2-5; clone_size: -; v_call: TRBV27; d_call: TRBD1
cdr3_aa: CASKTSSYNSPLHF; cdr3_nt: TGTGCCAGCAAAACGAGCTCCTATAATTCACCCCTCCACTTT; j_call: TRBJ1-6; clone_size: few; v_call: TRBV2; d_call: -
cdr3_aa: CASSFNGVWANVLTF; cdr3_nt: TGTGCCAGCAGCTTTAACGGGGTGTGGGCCAACGTCCTGACTTTC; j_call: TRBJ2-6; clone_size: -; v_call: TRBV7-2; d_call: -
cdr3_aa: CASSLIGGFYEQYF; cdr3_nt: TGTGCCAGCAGCCTAATTGGAGGGTTTTACGAGCAGTACTTC; j_call: TRBJ2-7; clone_size: -; v_call: TRBV7-9; d_call: -
cdr3_aa: CAITPGREGTEAFF; cdr3_nt: TGTGCCATCACTCCCGGCAGGGAAGGCACTGAAGCTTTCTTT; j_call: TRBJ1-1; clone_size: -; v_call: TRBV10-3; d_call: -
cdr3_aa: CASSEGAGGTEAFF; cdr3_nt: TGTGCCAGCAGTGAGGGGGCTGGAGGCACTGAAGCTTTCTTT; j_call: TRBJ1-1; clone_size: few; v_call: TRBV6-1; d_call: -
cdr3_aa: CASSPGTWGDEKLFF; cdr3_nt: TGTGCCAGCAGCCCTGGAACATGGGGCGACGAAAAACTGTTTTTT; j_call: TRBJ1-4; clone_size: -; v_call: TRBV5-4; d_call: -
cdr3_aa: CASSLASPGNTIYF; cdr3_nt: TGTGCCAGCAGCTTGGCCTCTCCTGGAAACACCATATATTTT; j_call: TRBJ1-3; clone_size: few; v_call: TRBV5-6; d_call: -
cdr3_aa: CSVSEKSYNEQFF; cdr3_nt: TGCAGCGTTTCGGAGAAGTCCTACAATGAGCAGTTCTTC; j_call: TRBJ2-1; clone_size: -; v_call: TRBV29-1; d_call: -
cdr3_aa: CASTRNYGYTF; cdr3_nt: TGTGCCAGTACAAGAAACTATGGCTACACCTTC; j_call: TRBJ1-2; clone_size: -; v_call: TRBV12-3/TRBV12-4; d_call: -
cdr3_aa: CASSQPSGGQNEQFF; cdr3_nt: TGCGCCAGCAGCCAACCGTCGGGGGGTCAGAATGAGCAGTTCTTC; j_call: TRBJ2-1; clone_size: few; v_call: TRBV4-3; d_call: TRBD2
cdr3_aa: CASSLRELNSGNTIYF; cdr3_nt: TGTGCCAGCTCACTAAGAGAGTTAAACTCTGGAAACACCATATATTTT; j_call: TRBJ1-3; clone_size: -; v_call: TRBV18; d_call: -
cdr3_aa: CASRTGQGQGNQPQHF; cdr3_nt: TGCGCCAGCAGAACCGGACAGGGGCAGGGTAATCAGCCCCAGCATTTT; j_call: TRBJ1-5; clone_size: -; v_call: TRBV10-1; d_call: TRBD1
cdr3_aa: CASSLGFGYEQYF; cdr3_nt: TGCGCCAGCAGCTTGGGTTTCGGGTACGAGCAGTACTTC; j_call: TRBJ2-7; clone_size: many; v_call: TRBV5-1; d_call: -
cdr3_aa: CAITSGVNEQFF; cdr3_nt: TGTGCCATCACCTCGGGGGTTAATGAGCAGTTCTTC; j_call: TRBJ2-1; clone_size: -; v_call: TRBV10-3; d_call: -
cdr3_aa: CAISDDSSYEQYF; cdr3_nt: TGTGCCATCAGTGACGACAGCTCCTACGAGCAGTACTTC; j_call: TRBJ2-7; clone_size: -; v_call: TRBV10-3; d_call: -
cdr3_aa: CASREGIGQVYF; cdr3_nt: TGTGCCAGCAGGGAGGGTATCGGACAGGTCTACTTC; j_call: TRBJ1-2; clone_size: -; v_call: TRBV2; d_call: TRBD1
cdr3_aa: CAISDRVRGDTQYF; cdr3_nt: TGTGCCATCAGTGACAGGGTGAGGGGGGATACGCAGTATTTT; j_call: TRBJ2-3; clone_size: -; v_call: TRBV10-3; d_call: -
cdr3_aa: CASSSRDSPYEQYF; cdr3_nt: TGTGCCAGCAGCTCCCGGGACAGCCCCTACGAGCAGTACTTC; j_call: TRBJ2-7; clone_size: -; v_call: TRBV7-9; d_call: TRBD1
cdr3_aa: CASSLKTGGNYGYTF; cdr3_nt: TGTGCCAGCAGTTTAAAAACAGGGGGTAACTATGGCTACACCTTC; j_call: TRBJ1-2; clone_size: -; v_call: TRBV27; d_call: TRBD1
cdr3_aa: CASRTTGVGTYEQYF; cdr3_nt: TGTGCCAGCAGGACTACAGGGGTAGGAACCTACGAGCAGTACTTC; j_call: TRBJ2-7; clone_size: -; v_call: TRBV28; d_call: TRBD1
cdr3_aa: CATSGGTSGSTDTQYF; cdr3_nt: TGTGCCACCAGTGGTGGGACTAGCGGGAGCACAGATACGCAGTATTTT; j_call: TRBJ2-3; clone_size: -; v_call: TRBV24-1; d_call: TRBD2
cdr3_aa: CASGPINSYEQYF; cdr3_nt: TGTGCCAGCGGGCCAATTAACTCCTACGAGCAGTACTTC; j_call: TRBJ2-7; clone_size: -; v_call: TRBV2; d_call: -
cdr3_aa: CASSVGQGGRYEQYF; cdr3_nt: TGTGCCAGCAGCGTAGGTCAGGGTGGGCGCTACGAGCAGTACTTC; j_call: TRBJ2-7; clone_size: -; v_call: TRBV9; d_call: -
cdr3_aa: CASTADRNQPQHF; cdr3_nt: TGTGCCAGCACTGCGGACAGGAATCAGCCCCAGCATTTT; j_call: TRBJ1-5; clone_size: -; v_call: TRBV7-2; d_call: TRBD1
cdr3_aa: CAISESRQGDEQYF; cdr3_nt: TGTGCCATCAGTGAGTCGAGACAGGGGGACGAGCAGTACTTC; j_call: TRBJ2-7; clone_size: -; v_call: TRBV10-3; d_call: TRBD1
cdr3_aa: CASSSRQGSTDTQYF; cdr3_nt: TGTGCCAGCAGTTCCCGACAGGGGAGTACAGATACGCAGTATTTT; j_call: TRBJ2-3; clone_size: -; v_call: TRBV2; d_call: TRBD1
cdr3_aa: CASSYSRDGRSEQYF; cdr3_nt: TGTGCCAGCAGTTACTCGAGAGACGGAAGGAGTGAGCAGTACTTC; j_call: TRBJ2-7; clone_size: few; v_call: TRBV6-6; d_call: -
cdr3_aa: CASSPGQGMNYGYTF; cdr3_nt: TGTGCCAGCAGCCCGGGACAGGGTATGAACTATGGCTACACCTTC; j_call: TRBJ1-2; clone_size: once; v_call: TRBV3-1/TRBV3-2; d_call: TRBD1
cdr3_aa: CASSLGQANTEAFF; cdr3_nt: TGTGCCAGCAGCTTGGGACAGGCGAACACTGAAGCTTTCTTT; j_call: TRBJ1-1; clone_size: -; v_call: TRBV7-3; d_call: TRBD1
cdr3_aa: CASSSSSGVTDTQYF; cdr3_nt: TGTGCCAGCAGCTCCTCTAGCGGGGTCACAGATACGCAGTATTTT; j_call: TRBJ2-3; clone_size: -; v_call: TRBV7-3; d_call: TRBD2
cdr3_aa: CASSLAGTGGEKLFF; cdr3_nt: TGCGCCAGCAGCTTGGCCGGGACAGGGGGTGAAAAACTGTTTTTT; j_call: TRBJ1-4; clone_size: -; v_call: TRBV5-1; d_call: TRBD1
cdr3_aa: CASSYSGRGGTDTQYF; cdr3_nt: TGTGCCAGCAGTTACTCAGGGCGGGGGGGCACAGATACGCAGTATTTT; j_call: TRBJ2-3; clone_size: -; v_call: TRBV6-5; d_call: TRBD2
cdr3_aa: CASSPERPPGYTF; cdr3_nt: TGTGCCAGCAGTCCCGAGAGGCCCCCAGGCTACACCTTC; j_call: TRBJ1-2; clone_size: -; v_call: TRBV28; d_call: -
cdr3_aa: CASSGDRLSTF; cdr3_nt: TGTGCCAGCAGCGGCGACAGGCTCAGCACCTTC; j_call: TRBJ1-2; clone_size: -; v_call: TRBV2; d_call: -
cdr3_aa: CSVEGYLSTEAFF; cdr3_nt: TGCAGCGTTGAAGGGTACTTGAGCACTGAAGCTTTCTTT; j_call: TRBJ1-1; clone_size: -; v_call: TRBV29-1; d_call: -
cdr3_aa: CAWRARLAGTYEQYF; cdr3_nt: TGTGCCTGGAGGGCTAGACTAGCGGGGACCTACGAGCAGTACTTC; j_call: TRBJ2-7; clone_size: -; v_call: TRBV30; d_call: TRBD2
cdr3_aa: CASFFRGYTEAFF; cdr3_nt: TGTGCCAGCTTCTTTCGAGGGTACACTGAAGCTTTCTTT; j_call: TRBJ1-1; clone_size: -; v_call: TRBV5-6; d_call: -